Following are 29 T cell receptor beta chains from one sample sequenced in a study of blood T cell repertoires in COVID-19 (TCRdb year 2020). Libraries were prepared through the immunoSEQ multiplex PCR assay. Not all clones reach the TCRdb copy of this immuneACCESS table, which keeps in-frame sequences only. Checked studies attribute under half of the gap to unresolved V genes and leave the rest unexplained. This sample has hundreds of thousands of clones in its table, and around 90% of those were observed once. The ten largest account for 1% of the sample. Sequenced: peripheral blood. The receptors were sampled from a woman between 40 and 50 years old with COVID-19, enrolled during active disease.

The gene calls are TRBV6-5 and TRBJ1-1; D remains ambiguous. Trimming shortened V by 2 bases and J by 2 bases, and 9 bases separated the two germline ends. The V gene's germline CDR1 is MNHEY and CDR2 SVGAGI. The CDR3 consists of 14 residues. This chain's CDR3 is CASSYGTANTEAFF. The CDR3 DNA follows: TGTGCCAGCAGTTACGGAACAGCCAACACTGAAGCTTTCTTT.

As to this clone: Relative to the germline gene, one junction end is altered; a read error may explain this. CDR3 coding DNA: TGTGCGTGGACAGGGGATGAAGGCTATGGCTACACCTTC. Protein: CAWTGDEGYGYTF. This chain uses TRBV30 with TRBJ1-2, with 9 bases fitting TRBD1. The CDR3 runs to 13 residues. Looked up from germline, CDR1 is GTSNPN and CDR2 is SVGIG (reference sequence).

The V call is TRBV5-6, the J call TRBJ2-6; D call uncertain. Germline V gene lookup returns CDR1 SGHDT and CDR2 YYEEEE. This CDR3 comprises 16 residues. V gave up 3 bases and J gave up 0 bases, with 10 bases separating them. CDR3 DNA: TGTGCCAGCAGCTCACTTATAGTCTCTGGGGCCAACGTCCTGACTTTC. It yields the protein CASSSLIVSGANVLTF.

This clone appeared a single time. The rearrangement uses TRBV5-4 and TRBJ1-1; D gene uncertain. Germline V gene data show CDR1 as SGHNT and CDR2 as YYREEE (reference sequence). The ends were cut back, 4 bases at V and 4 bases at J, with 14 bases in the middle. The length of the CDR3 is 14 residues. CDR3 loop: CASSNQQRGTEAFF. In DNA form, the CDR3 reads TGTGCCAGCAGCAACCAACAGCGGGGCACTGAAGCTTTCTTT.

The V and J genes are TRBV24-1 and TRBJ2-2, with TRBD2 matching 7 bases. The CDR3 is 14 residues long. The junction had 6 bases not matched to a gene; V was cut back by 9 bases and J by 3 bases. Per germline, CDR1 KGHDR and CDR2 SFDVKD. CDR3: CATREAGDTGELFF. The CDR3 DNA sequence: TGTGCCACCCGGGAGGCGGGGGACACCGGGGAGCTGTTTTTT.

CDR3 nucleotides: TGTGCCAGCAGCCTTTGGTGGGCCCACTATGGCTACACCTTC. Protein product: CASSLWWAHYGYTF. The V and J genes are TRBV5-6 and TRBJ1-2; D not resolved. CDR1 is SGHDT and CDR2 is YYEEEE in the germline V gene. The CDR3 runs 14 residues. Trimming removed 4 bases at V and 3 bases at J, with 13 bases between.

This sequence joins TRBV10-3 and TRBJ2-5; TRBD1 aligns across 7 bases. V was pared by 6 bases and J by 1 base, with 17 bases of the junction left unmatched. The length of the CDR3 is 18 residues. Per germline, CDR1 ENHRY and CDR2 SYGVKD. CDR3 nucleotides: TGTGCCATCAGACAAGGGGCAGGGGGACCTCGAGTCCAAGAGACCCAGTACTTC. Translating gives CAIRQGAGGPRVQETQYF.

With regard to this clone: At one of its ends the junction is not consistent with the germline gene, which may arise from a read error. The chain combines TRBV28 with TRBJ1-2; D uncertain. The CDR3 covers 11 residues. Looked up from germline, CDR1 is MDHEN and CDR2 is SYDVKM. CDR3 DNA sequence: TGTGCCAGCAGCCCCGGGGAGGGCTACGCCTTC. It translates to CASSPGEGYAF.

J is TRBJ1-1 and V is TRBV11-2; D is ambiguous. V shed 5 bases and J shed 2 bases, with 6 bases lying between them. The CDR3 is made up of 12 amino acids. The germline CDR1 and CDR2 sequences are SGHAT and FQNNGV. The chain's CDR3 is CASSIINTEAFF. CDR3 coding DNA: TGTGCCAGCAGCATAATTAACACTGAAGCTTTCTTT.

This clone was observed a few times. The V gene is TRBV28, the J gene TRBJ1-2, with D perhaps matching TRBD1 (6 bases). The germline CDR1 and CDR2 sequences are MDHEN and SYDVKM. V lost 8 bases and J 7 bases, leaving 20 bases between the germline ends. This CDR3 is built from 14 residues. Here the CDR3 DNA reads TGTGCCAGCGGCTCGGGACAAGCGTGGGCTGGCTACACCTTC. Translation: CASGSGQAWAGYTF.

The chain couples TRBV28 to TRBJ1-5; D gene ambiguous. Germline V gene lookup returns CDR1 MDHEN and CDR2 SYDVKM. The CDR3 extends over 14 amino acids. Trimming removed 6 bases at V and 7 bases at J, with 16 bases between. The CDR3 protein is CASSPQPDTQPQHF. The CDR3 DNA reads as TGTGCCAGCAGCCCTCAGCCCGACACGCAGCCCCAGCATTTT. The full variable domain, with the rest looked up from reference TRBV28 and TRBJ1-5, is DVKVTQSSRYLVKRTGEKVFLECVQDMDHENMFWYRQDPGLGLRLIYFSYDVKMKEKGDIPEGYSVSREKKERFSLILESASTNQTSMYLCASSPQPDTQPQHFGDGTRLSIL.

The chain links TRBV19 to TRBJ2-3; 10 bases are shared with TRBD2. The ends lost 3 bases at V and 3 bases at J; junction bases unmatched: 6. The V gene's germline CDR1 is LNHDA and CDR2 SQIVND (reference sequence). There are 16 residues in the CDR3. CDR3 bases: TGTGCCAGTAGTATCCTAGCGGGAGCCGGAACAGATACGCAGTATTTT. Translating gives CASSILAGAGTDTQYF.

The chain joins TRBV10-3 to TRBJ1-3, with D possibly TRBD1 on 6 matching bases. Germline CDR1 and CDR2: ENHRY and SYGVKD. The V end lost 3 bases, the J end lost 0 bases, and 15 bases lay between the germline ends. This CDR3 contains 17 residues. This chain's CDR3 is CAISEMTGLNSGNTIYF. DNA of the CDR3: TGTGCCATCAGTGAAATGACAGGTCTGAACTCTGGAAACACCATATATTTT.

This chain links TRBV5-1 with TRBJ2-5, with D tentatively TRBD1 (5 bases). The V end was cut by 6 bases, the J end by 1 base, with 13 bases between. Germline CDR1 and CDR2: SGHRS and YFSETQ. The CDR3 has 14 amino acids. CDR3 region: CASTRGTPQETQYF. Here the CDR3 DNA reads TGCGCCAGCACAAGGGGTACCCCCCAAGAGACCCAGTACTTC.

The CDR3, as DNA: TGTGCCAGCAGTTTAACGGGGGAGCAGTTCTTC. Translation gives CASSLTGEQFF. V and J are TRBV28 and TRBJ2-1; D is possibly TRBD2 (5 bases). The V end was cut by 2 bases, the J end by 10 bases, with 6 bases between. This CDR3 contains 11 residues. Germline V gene sequence: CDR1 MDHEN, CDR2 SYDVKM. Complete variable domain (other parts from reference TRBV28 and TRBJ2-1): DVKVTQSSRYLVKRTGEKVFLECVQDMDHENMFWYRQDPGLGLRLIYFSYDVKMKEKGDIPEGYSVSREKKERFSLILESASTNQTSMYLCASSLTGEQFFGPGTRLTVL.

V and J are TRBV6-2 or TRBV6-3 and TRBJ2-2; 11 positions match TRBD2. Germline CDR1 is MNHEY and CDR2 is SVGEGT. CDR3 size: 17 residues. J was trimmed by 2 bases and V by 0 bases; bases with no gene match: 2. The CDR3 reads CASSYSRLAGNTGELFF. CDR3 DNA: TGTGCCAGCAGTTACTCTCGACTAGCGGGAAACACCGGGGAGCTGTTTTTT.

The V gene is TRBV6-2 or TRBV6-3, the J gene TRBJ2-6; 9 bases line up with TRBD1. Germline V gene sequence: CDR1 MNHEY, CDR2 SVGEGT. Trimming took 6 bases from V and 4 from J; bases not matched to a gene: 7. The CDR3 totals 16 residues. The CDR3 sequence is CASSSGTGRGANVLTF. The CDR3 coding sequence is TGTGCCAGCAGCTCTGGGACAGGGCGAGGGGCCAACGTCCTGACTTTC.

CDR3 residues: CASSLGTARGYTF. The CDR3 DNA sequence: TGTGCCAGCAGTTTAGGGACAGCTAGGGGCTACACCTTC. The chain has TRBV28 and TRBJ1-2; 7 nucleotides match TRBD1. CDR3 length: 13 residues. Germline CDR1 and CDR2: MDHEN and SYDVKM. The V and J ends lost 2 bases and 8 bases, in that order; junction bases with no gene match: 5.

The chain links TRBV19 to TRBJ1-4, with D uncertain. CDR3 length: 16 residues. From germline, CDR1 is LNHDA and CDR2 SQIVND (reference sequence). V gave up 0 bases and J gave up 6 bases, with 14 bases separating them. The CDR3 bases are TGTGCCAGTAGTATAGATCGAGGAGGGAGGCATGAAAAACTGTTTTTT. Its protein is CASSIDRGGRHEKLFF.

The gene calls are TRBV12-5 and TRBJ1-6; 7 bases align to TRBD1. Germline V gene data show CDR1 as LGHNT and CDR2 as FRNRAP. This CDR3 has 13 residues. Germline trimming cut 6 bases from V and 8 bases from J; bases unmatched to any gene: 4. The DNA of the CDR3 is TGTGCTAGTGGACTCGACAGGGATTCACCCCTCCACTTT. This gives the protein CASGLDRDSPLHF. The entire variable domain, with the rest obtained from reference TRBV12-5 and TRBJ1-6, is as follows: DARVTQTPRHKVTEMGQEVTMRCQPILGHNTVFWYRQTMMQGLELLAYFRNRAPLDDSGMPKDRFSAEMPDATLATLKIQPSEPRDSAVYFCASGLDRDSPLHFGNGTRLTVT.

The CDR3, as DNA: TGTGCCAGCAGTGACGTCGGAGGAGGCTACAATGAGCAGTTCTTC. Amino acids: CASSDVGGGYNEQFF. The V call is TRBV6-4, the J call TRBJ2-1; perhaps TRBD2 as D (5 bases). Per germline, CDR1 MRHNA and CDR2 SNTAGT. V was clipped by 2 bases and J by 3 bases, with 11 bases between them. This CDR3 spans 15 amino acids.

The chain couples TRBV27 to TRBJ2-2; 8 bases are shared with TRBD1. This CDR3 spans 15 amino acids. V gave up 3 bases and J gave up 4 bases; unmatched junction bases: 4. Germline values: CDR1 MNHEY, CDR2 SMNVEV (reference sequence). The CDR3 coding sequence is TGTGCCAGCAGTTTCTGGGGACAGGTCACCGGGGAGCTGTTTTTT. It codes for CASSFWGQVTGELFF.

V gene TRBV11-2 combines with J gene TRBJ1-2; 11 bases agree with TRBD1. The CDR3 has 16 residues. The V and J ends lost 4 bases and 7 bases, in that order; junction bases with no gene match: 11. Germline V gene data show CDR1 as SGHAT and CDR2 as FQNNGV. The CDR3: CASSSDRGRLTGGYTF. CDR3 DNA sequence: TGTGCCAGCAGCTCGGACAGGGGGCGTCTCACCGGTGGCTACACCTTC.

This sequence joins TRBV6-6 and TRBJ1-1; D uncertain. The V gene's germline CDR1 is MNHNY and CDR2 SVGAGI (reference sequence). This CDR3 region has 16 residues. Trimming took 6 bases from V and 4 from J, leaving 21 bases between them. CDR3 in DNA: TGTGCCAGCAGCCACGCGATAGGTGGAGAGGTCACTGAAGCTTTCTTT. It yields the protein CASSHAIGGEVTEAFF.

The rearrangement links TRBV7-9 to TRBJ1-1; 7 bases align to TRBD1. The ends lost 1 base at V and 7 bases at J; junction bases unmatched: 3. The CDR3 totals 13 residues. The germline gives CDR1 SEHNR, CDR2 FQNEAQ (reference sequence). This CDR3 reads CASSLGGQFEAFF. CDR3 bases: TGTGCCAGCAGCTTAGGGGGACAGTTTGAAGCTTTCTTT.

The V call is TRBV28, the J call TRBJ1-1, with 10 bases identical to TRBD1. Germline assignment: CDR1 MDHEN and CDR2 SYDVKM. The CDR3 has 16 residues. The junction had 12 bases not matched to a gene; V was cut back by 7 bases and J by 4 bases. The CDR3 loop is CASNLRKGTGVTEAFF. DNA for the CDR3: TGTGCCAGCAACCTAAGAAAAGGGACAGGGGTCACTGAAGCTTTCTTT.

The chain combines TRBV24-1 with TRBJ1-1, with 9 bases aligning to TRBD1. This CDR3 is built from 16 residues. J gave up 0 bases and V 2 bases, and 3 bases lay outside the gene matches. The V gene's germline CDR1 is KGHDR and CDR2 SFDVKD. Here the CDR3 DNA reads TGTGCCACCAGTGATTCAGGACAGGGGTTGAACACTGAAGCTTTCTTT. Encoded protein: CATSDSGQGLNTEAFF.

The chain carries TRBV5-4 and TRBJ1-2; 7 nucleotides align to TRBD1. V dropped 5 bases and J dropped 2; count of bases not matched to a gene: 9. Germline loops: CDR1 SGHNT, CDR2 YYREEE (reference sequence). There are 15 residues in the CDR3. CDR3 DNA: TGTGCCAGCAGGTTCCGGGACAGAGGAAACTATGGCTACACCTTC. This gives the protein CASRFRDRGNYGYTF.

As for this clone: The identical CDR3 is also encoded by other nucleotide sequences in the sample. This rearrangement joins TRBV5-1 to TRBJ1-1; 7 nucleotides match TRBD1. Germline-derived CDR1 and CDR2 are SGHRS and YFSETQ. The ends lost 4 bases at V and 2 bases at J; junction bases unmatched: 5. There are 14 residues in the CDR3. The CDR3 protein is CASSLQGGNTEAFF. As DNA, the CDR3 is TGCGCCAGCAGCCTCCAGGGGGGCAACACTGAAGCTTTCTTT.